Listed below are T cell receptor beta chains from one sample, sequenced in a study of blood T cell repertoires in COVID-19. Here immunoSEQ multiplex PCR was the method, and the copy in TCRdb shows in-frame clones only, minus some. The sample holds hundreds of thousands of clones, 75% to 90% seen once. Material: PBMCs or T cells enriched from blood (not recorded which). These TCRs come from a woman in her 40s who had recovered from COVID-19. CDR3s include the opening cysteine and the closing phenylalanine or tryptophan. The D gene is left open where the match is weak. Clone sizes are given selectively: once, few, many, or a class where the clone is expanded.

>TRBJ2-7|TRBD2|.|TRBV5-1
CASSLEPAGGYEQYF
TGCGCCAGCAGCTTGGAACCAGCGGGAGGCTACGAGCAGTACTTC
>TRBJ2-1|.|once|TRBV7-8
CASSPGWGEQFF
TGTGCCAGCAGCCCGGGATGGGGTGAGCAGTTCTTC
>TRBJ2-1|.|.|TRBV24-1
CATSDLNSSSYNEQFF
TGTGCCACCAGTGATTTGAACAGTTCCTCCTACAATGAGCAGTTCTTC
>TRBJ1-2|.|.|TRBV5-4
CASSLDENSNYGYTF
TGTGCCAGCAGCTTGGATGAGAATTCTAACTATGGCTACACCTTC
>TRBJ2-3|.|.|TRBV6-2/TRBV6-3
CASSYGEKNTDTQYF
TGTGCCAGCAGTTACGGGGAGAAGAACACAGATACGCAGTATTTT
>TRBJ1-3|TRBD1|.|TRBV7-7
CASSTSTGAGNTIYF
TGTGCTAGCAGCACCTCCACAGGGGCTGGAAACACCATATATTTT
>TRBJ2-1|.|.|TRBV7-3
CASSRTESYNEQFF
TGTGCCAGCAGCAGGACAGAGTCCTACAATGAGCAGTTCTTC
>TRBJ1-3|.|.|TRBV5-4
CASSLARGNGNTIYF
TGTGCCAGCAGCTTGGCTAGGGGCAATGGAAACACCATATATTTT
>TRBJ2-3|.|.|TRBV3-1/TRBV3-2
CASSQLNTDTQYF
TGTGCCAGCAGCCAACTAAACACAGATACGCAGTATTTT
>TRBJ2-7|TRBD2|.|TRBV5-1
CASSLARAGAGEQYF
TGCGCCAGCAGCTTGGCCAGAGCGGGGGCGGGCGAGCAGTACTTC
>TRBJ2-5|TRBD2|.|TRBV5-1
CASSLGGSSGGETQYF
TGCGCCAGCAGCTTGGGTGGGTCTAGCGGGGGAGAGACCCAGTACTTC
>TRBJ1-1|TRBD1|.|TRBV4-3
CASSHGQGGAEAFF
TGCGCCAGCAGCCATGGACAGGGGGGCGCTGAAGCTTTCTTT
>TRBJ2-5|TRBD2|.|TRBV7-2
CASSFRAGGETQYF
TGTGCCAGCAGCTTCAGGGCGGGAGGGGAGACCCAGTACTTC
>TRBJ1-1|TRBD1|.|TRBV18
CASSPIDRVGAEAFF
TGTGCCAGCTCACCAATTGACAGGGTAGGTGCTGAAGCTTTCTTT
>TRBJ2-7|TRBD2|.|TRBV7-9
CASSPSGGSSYEQYF
TGTGCCAGCAGCCCGAGCGGGGGGAGCTCCTACGAGCAGTACTTC
>TRBJ2-7|.|.|TRBV18
CASSQDRGDPYEQYF
TGTGCCAGCTCACAGGACAGAGGGGATCCCTACGAGCAGTACTTC
>TRBJ1-2|TRBD1|.|TRBV7-3
CASSPYRQGPGGYTF
TGTGCCAGCAGTCCCTACCGACAGGGCCCGGGGGGCTACACCTTC
>TRBJ1-1|.|.|TRBV27
CASSLAGKTEAFF
TGTGCCAGCAGTTTGGCAGGAAAGACTGAAGCTTTCTTT
>TRBJ1-4|.|.|TRBV29-1
CSVEEATAVGNEKLFF
TGCAGCGTTGAAGAGGCGACAGCAGTTGGGAATGAAAAACTGTTTTTT
>TRBJ2-1|.|.|TRBV2
CASSYRETSLNEQFF
TGTGCCAGCAGCTACAGGGAAACTAGTCTCAATGAGCAGTTCTTC
>TRBJ1-2|TRBD1|.|TRBV27
CASSLSQGGRSGYTF
TGTGCCAGCAGTTTATCCCAGGGGGGTAGGTCTGGCTACACCTTC
>TRBJ1-1|TRBD1|.|TRBV29-1
CSVTRGAGSEAFF
TGCAGCGTTACCAGGGGGGCCGGGTCTGAAGCTTTCTTT
>TRBJ2-1|.|.|TRBV5-6
CASSSGDEQFF
TGTGCCAGCAGCTCGGGAGATGAGCAGTTCTTC
>TRBJ2-5|.|.|TRBV27
CASSLAGGVGQETQYF
TGTGCCAGCAGTTTGGCGGGCGGGGTGGGGCAAGAGACCCAGTACTTC
>TRBJ2-7|.|.|TRBV21-1
CASCYSYEQYF
TGTGCCAGCTGCTACTCCTACGAGCAGTACTTC
>TRBJ1-4|.|.|TRBV28
CASSKLTGANEKLFF
TGTGCCAGCAGTAAATTAACAGGCGCCAATGAAAAACTGTTTTTT
>TRBJ2-7|TRBD2|.|TRBV7-6
CASSLAGEAGVPYEQYF
TGTGCCAGCAGCTTAGCGGGGGAGGCGGGAGTCCCCTACGAGCAGTACTTC
>TRBJ2-2|.|.|TRBV7-9
CASSLVVGELFF
TGTGCCAGCAGCTTAGTAGTAGGGGAGCTGTTTTTT
>TRBJ1-6|TRBD1|.|TRBV7-2
CASSFVRDRGNSPLHF
TGTGCCAGCAGCTTCGTTAGGGACAGGGGTAATTCACCCCTCCACTTT
>TRBJ2-5|.|.|TRBV12-3/TRBV12-4
CASTGNRVETQYF
TGTGCCAGCACCGGTAATCGTGTGGAGACCCAGTACTTC
>TRBJ2-5|TRBD1|.|TRBV10-3
CASCPGSDRGSETQYF
TGTGCCAGCTGCCCGGGCTCGGACAGGGGATCAGAGACCCAGTACTTC
>TRBJ2-7|.|.|TRBV29-1
CSVGLTAPYEQYF
TGCAGCGTAGGCCTGACAGCTCCCTACGAGCAGTACTTC
>TRBJ2-3|.|.|TRBV1
CTSSQGAF
TGCACCAGCAGCCAAGGAGCGTTT
>TRBJ1-3|.|.|TRBV4-3
CASSQEGGAGNTIYF
TGCGCCAGCAGCCAAGAAGGAGGGGCTGGAAACACCATATATTTT
>TRBJ2-7|TRBD1|.|TRBV7-8
CASSPPLRTGPYEQYF
TGTGCCAGCAGCCCACCTTTGAGGACAGGGCCCTACGAGCAGTACTTC
>TRBJ2-6|.|.|TRBV2
CASSRYSGANVLTF
TGTGCCAGCAGTCGCTACTCTGGGGCCAACGTCCTGACTTTC
>TRBJ1-5|TRBD1|.|TRBV18
CASSPQGADQPQHF
TGTGCCAGCTCACCTCAGGGGGCGGATCAGCCCCAGCATTTT
>TRBJ1-5|.|.|TRBV5-8
CASSLVGGGYSPQHF
TGTGCCAGCAGCTTGGTAGGGGGTGGTTATTCGCCCCAGCATTTT
>TRBJ1-1|TRBD1|.|TRBV11-3
CASSFRDSGAFF
TGTGCCAGCAGCTTTCGGGACAGCGGAGCTTTCTTT
>TRBJ2-7|TRBD1|.|TRBV7-9
CASSPRTGGRYEQYF
TGTGCCAGCAGCCCCCGGACAGGGGGCAGATACGAGCAGTACTTC
>TRBJ2-1|.|.|TRBV9
CASSVGRGINDEQFF
TGTGCCAGCAGCGTAGGCAGGGGTATTAACGATGAGCAGTTCTTC
>TRBJ1-6|.|once|TRBV27
CASSLRRGQGAYNSPLHF
TGTGCCAGCAGTTTAAGGCGGGGTCAGGGCGCCTATAATTCACCCCTCCACTTT
>TRBJ2-5|TRBD2|.|TRBV7-8
CASSPRTSGRAKRQETQYF
TGTGCCAGCAGCCCACGGACTAGCGGGAGGGCGAAGCGCCAAGAGACCCAGTACTTC
>TRBJ2-1|TRBD2|once|TRBV2
CASSEKRRAGEIIHNEQFF
TGTGCCAGCAGTGAAAAACGTCGAGCGGGGGAAATCATACACAATGAGCAGTTCTTC
>TRBJ1-2|TRBD1|.|TRBV3-1/TRBV3-2
CASSHIGQGGGYTF
TGTGCCAGCAGCCATATTGGACAGGGGGGTGGCTACACCTTC
>TRBJ1-2|.|.|TRBV18
CASSLDPRAAYGYTF
TGTGCCAGCTCACTAGATCCGAGGGCCGCCTATGGCTACACCTTC
>TRBJ2-2|TRBD1|.|TRBV11-2
CASRERQGTGELFF
TGTGCCAGCCGTGAAAGACAGGGCACCGGGGAGCTGTTTTTT
>TRBJ1-4|TRBD1|.|TRBV5-1
CASSTGTVNEKLFF
TGCGCCAGCAGTACCGGGACAGTAAATGAAAAACTGTTTTTT
>TRBJ1-2|.|.|TRBV12-3/TRBV12-4
CASSLPSNGYTF
TGTGCCAGCAGCCTTCCGAGTAATGGCTACACCTTC